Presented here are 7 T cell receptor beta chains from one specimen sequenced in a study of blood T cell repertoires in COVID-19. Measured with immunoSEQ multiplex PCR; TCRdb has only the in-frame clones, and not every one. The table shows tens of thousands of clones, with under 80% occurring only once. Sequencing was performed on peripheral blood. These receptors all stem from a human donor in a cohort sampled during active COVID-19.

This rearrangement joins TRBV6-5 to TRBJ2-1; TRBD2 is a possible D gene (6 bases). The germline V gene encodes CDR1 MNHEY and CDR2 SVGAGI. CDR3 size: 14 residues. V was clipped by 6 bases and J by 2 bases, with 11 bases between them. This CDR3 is CASSIAVTYNEQFF. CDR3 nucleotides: TGTGCCAGCAGCATAGCGGTTACCTACAATGAGCAGTTCTTC.

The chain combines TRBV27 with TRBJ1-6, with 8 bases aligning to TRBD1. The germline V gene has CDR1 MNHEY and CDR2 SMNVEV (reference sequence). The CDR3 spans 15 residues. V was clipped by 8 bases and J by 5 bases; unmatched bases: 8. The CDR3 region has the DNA TGTGCCAGCGGCCCGGGACAGGTTAATAATTCACCCCTCCACTTT. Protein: CASGPGQVNNSPLHF.

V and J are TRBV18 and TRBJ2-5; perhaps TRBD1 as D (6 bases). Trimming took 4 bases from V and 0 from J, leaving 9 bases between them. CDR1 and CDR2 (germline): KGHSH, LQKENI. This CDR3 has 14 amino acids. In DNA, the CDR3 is TGTGCCAGCTCACGCTACAGGGACCAAGAGACCCAGTACTTC. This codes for CASSRYRDQETQYF.

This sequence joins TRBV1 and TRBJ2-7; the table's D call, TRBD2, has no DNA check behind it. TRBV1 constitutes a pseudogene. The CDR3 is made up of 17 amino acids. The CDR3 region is CTSSQGSASGLPWEQYF. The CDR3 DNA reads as TGCACCAGCAGCCAAGGGTCGGCTAGCGGGTTACCTTGGGAGCAGTACTTC.

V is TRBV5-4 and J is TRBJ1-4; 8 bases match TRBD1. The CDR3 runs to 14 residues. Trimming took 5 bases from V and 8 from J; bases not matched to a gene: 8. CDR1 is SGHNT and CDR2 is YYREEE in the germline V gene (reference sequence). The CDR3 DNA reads TGTGCCAGCAGTTTCGACAGGGGTGTGGAAAAACTGTTTTTT. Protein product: CASSFDRGVEKLFF.

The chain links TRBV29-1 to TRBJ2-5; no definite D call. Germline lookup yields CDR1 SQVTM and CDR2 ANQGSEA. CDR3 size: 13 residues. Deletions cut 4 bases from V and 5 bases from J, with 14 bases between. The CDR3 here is CSVADPARETQYF. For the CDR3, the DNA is TGCAGCGTTGCAGACCCCGCTAGGGAGACCCAGTACTTC.

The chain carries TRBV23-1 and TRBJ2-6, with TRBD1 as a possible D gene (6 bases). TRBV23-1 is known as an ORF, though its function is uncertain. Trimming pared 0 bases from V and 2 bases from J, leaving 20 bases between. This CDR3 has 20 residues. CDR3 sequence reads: CASSQSVVDSEGAGANVLTF. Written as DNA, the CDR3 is TGCGCCAGCAGTCAATCGGTCGTGGACAGCGAAGGGGCTGGGGCCAACGTCCTGACTTTC.